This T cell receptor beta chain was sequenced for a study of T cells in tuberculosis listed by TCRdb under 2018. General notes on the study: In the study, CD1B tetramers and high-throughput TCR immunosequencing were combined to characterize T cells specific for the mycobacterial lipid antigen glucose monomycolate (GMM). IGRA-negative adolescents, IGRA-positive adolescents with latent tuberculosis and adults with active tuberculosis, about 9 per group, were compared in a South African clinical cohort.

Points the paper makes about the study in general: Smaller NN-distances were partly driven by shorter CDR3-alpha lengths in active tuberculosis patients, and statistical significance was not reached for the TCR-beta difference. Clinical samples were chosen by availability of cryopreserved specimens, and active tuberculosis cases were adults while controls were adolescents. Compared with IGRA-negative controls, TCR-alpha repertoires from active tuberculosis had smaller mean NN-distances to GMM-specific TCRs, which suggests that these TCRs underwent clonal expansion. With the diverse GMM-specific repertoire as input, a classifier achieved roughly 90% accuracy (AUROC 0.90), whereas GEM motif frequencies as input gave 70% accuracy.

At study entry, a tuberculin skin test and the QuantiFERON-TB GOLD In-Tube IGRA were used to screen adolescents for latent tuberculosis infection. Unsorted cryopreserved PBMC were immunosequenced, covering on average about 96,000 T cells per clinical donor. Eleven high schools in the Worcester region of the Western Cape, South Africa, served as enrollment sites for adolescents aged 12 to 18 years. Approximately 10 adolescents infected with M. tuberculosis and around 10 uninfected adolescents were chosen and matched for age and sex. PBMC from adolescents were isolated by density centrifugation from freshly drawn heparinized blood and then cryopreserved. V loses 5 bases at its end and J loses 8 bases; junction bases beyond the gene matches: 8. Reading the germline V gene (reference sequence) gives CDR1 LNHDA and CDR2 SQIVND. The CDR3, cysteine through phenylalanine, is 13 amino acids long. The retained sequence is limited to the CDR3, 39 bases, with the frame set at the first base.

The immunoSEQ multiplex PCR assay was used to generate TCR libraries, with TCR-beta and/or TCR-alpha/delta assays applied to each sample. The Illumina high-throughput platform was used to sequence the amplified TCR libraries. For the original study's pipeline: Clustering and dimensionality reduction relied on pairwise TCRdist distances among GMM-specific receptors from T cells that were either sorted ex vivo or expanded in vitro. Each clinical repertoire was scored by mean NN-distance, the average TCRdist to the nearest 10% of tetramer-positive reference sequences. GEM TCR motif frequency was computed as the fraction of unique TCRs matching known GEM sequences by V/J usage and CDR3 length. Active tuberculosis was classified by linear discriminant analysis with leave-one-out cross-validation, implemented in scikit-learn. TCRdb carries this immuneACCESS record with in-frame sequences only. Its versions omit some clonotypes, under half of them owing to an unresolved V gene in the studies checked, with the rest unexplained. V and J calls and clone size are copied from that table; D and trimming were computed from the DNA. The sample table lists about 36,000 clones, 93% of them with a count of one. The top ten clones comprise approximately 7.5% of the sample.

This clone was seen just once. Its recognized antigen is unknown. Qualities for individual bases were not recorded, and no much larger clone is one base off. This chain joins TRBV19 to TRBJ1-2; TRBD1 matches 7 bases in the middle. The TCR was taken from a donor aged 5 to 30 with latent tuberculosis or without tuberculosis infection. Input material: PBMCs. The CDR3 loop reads CASSPTGAGGYTF. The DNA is TGTGCCAGTAGTCCAACAGGGGCGGGAGGCTACACCTTC.